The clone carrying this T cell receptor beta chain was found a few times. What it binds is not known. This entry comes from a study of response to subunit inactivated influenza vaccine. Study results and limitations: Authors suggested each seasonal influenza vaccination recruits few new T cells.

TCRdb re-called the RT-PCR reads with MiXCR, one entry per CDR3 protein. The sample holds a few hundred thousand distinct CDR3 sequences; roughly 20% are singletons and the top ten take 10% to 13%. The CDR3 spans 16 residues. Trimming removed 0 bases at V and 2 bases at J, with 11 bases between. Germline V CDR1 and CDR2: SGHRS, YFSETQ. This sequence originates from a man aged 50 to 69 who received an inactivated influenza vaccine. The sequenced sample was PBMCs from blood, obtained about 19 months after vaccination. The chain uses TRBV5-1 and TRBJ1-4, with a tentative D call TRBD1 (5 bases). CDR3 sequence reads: CASSLGVGRTNEKLFF. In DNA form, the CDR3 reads TGCGCCAGCAGCTTGGGTGTGGGACGGACTAATGAAAAACTGTTTTTT. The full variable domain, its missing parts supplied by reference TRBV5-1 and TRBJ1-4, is KAGVTQTPRYLIKTRGQQVTLSCSPISGHRSVSWYQQTPGQGLQFLFEYFSETQRNKGNFPGRFSGRQFSNSRSEMNVSTLELGDSALYLCASSLGVGRTNEKLFFGSGTQLSVL.